A selection of T cell receptor beta chains follows, all from one sample in a study of T-cell reconstitution after alpha-beta-depleted transplantation in children. TCRdb recomputed calls from the PCR reads with MiXCR, one row per CDR3 protein. The sample lists hundreds of thousands of distinct CDR3 sequences; roughly 15% were seen once. The material sequenced was PBMCs from the stem cell graft donor, taken from the stem cell graft. The receptors originated from a human donor who donated a stem cell graft to a child with acute myeloid leukemia. Both conserved end residues are part of each CDR3. Size is omitted from some rows. Given values are once, few, many or a class for expanded clones.

V gene: TRBV10-1
clone size: -
CDR3 protein: CASSVGSGDRSPQYF

V gene: TRBV11-1
clone size: -
CDR3 protein: CASSPLAGVPYEQYF

V gene: TRBV4-3
clone size: few
CDR3 protein: CASSQEASSREQYF

V gene: TRBV20-1
clone size: many
CDR3 protein: CSARDPGVNQPQHF

V gene: TRBV7-9
clone size: -
CDR3 protein: CASSSTGSHQPQHF

V gene: TRBV24-1
clone size: -
CDR3 protein: CATSDLTENTGELFF

V gene: TRBV5-1
clone size: -
CDR3 protein: CASSLAGGTLESSYNEQFF

V gene: TRBV5-6
clone size: many
CDR3 protein: CASSWGTSGMSEQFF

V gene: TRBV4-3
clone size: -
CDR3 protein: CASSQDLSSPLHF

V gene: TRBV7-2
clone size: many
CDR3 protein: CASSFGGALSDTQYF

V gene: TRBV15
clone size: many
CDR3 protein: CATSRGNSYNEQFF

V gene: TRBV15
clone size: -
CDR3 protein: CATSRGPGLLSETQYF

V gene: TRBV25-1
clone size: many
CDR3 protein: CASSDWGAANYGYTF

V gene: TRBV7-9
clone size: -
CDR3 protein: CASSNSGAGTDTQYF

V gene: TRBV5-1
clone size: -
CDR3 protein: CASSLPADRGEAFF

V gene: TRBV9
clone size: few
CDR3 protein: CASSVSGTTYEQYF

V gene: TRBV12-3/TRBV12-4
clone size: -
CDR3 protein: CASSLQGARNQPQHF

V gene: TRBV7-8
clone size: many
CDR3 protein: CASSRGLGNQPQHF

V gene: TRBV19
clone size: -
CDR3 protein: CASSIRGRSGDTQYF

V gene: TRBV24-1
clone size: few
CDR3 protein: CATRGDNEKLFF

V gene: TRBV20-1
clone size: many
CDR3 protein: CSAEGPGELFF

V gene: TRBV20-1
clone size: many
CDR3 protein: CSASLGRPTEAFF

V gene: TRBV20-1
clone size: many
CDR3 protein: CSALLGLAGTGELFF

V gene: TRBV7-3
clone size: -
CDR3 protein: CASSLAGQGYYNEQFF

V gene: TRBV20-1
clone size: many
CDR3 protein: CSARRQELYEQYF

V gene: TRBV7-6
clone size: few
CDR3 protein: CASGGGGGYTF

V gene: TRBV5-1
clone size: -
CDR3 protein: CASSGGTASYGYTF

V gene: TRBV12-3/TRBV12-4
clone size: many
CDR3 protein: CASSWTDSNQPQHF

V gene: TRBV7-2
clone size: -
CDR3 protein: CASSLVGREAFF

V gene: TRBV7-3
clone size: few
CDR3 protein: CASSLYQAGYEQYF

V gene: TRBV29-1
clone size: -
CDR3 protein: CSVFRGQNTGELFF

V gene: TRBV27
clone size: few
CDR3 protein: CASSGGIYQPQHF

V gene: TRBV4-2
clone size: few
CDR3 protein: CASSQGTSLTSYNEQFF

V gene: TRBV7-9
clone size: -
CDR3 protein: CASSPHGSRGYTF

V gene: TRBV7-2
clone size: -
CDR3 protein: CASSYEGNTIYF

V gene: TRBV20-1
clone size: many
CDR3 protein: CSAMDRGVTEAFF

V gene: TRBV5-6
clone size: few
CDR3 protein: CASSLAGGLNEKLFF

V gene: TRBV6-1
clone size: many
CDR3 protein: CASSPTTVNTEAFF

V gene: TRBV29-1
clone size: many
CDR3 protein: CSVDGGALEAFF

V gene: TRBV20-1
clone size: many
CDR3 protein: CSARDPSGGTYEQYF

V gene: TRBV12-3/TRBV12-4
clone size: many
CDR3 protein: CASSSPRGPEAFF

V gene: TRBV15
clone size: -
CDR3 protein: CATSNLGDRVKKWDEQFF